This passage covers 11 T cell receptor beta chains from one sample sequenced in a study of cytomegalovirus exposure and HLA in healthy donors. PCR primers comprised 60 Vbeta and 13 Jbeta primers. Assay: immunoSEQ multiplex PCR; the TCRdb copy retains only in-frame clones and omits some. There are some 200,000 clones in the sample; 84% occur only once, and about 2.4% lies in the top ten. Sequencing input: PBMCs. Receptor source: a woman between 45 and 60 years old in good health and CMV-seropositive.

J is TRBJ1-5 and V is TRBV5-4; perhaps TRBD1 as D (5 bases). The germline V gene encodes CDR1 SGHNT and CDR2 YYREEE (reference sequence). This CDR3 has 15 amino acids. V lost 3 bases to trimming and J lost 7 bases, with 17 bases between them. CDR3 protein: CASSSRTPKGQPQHF. The CDR3 DNA sequence: TGTGCCAGCAGCTCGCGGACACCCAAGGGGCAGCCCCAGCATTTT.

The sample holds one count of this clone. CDR3 in amino acids: CASSMNKGQGRQPQHF. The CDR3, as DNA: TGTGCCAGCAGTATGAATAAGGGACAGGGCAGGCAGCCCCAGCATTTT. V and J are TRBV28 and TRBJ1-5, with TRBD1 matching 9 bases. CDR3 size: 16 residues. Germline CDR1 is MDHEN and CDR2 is SYDVKM. V gave up 5 bases and J gave up 7 bases; unmatched junction bases: 12. Full variable domain (remainder filled in from reference TRBV28 and TRBJ1-5): DVKVTQSSRYLVKRTGEKVFLECVQDMDHENMFWYRQDPGLGLRLIYFSYDVKMKEKGDIPEGYSVSREKKERFSLILESASTNQTSMYLCASSMNKGQGRQPQHFGDGTRLSIL.

This clone was seen more than once but under ten times. This chain uses TRBV7-2 with TRBJ1-2; D not resolved. V was trimmed by 4 bases and J by 8 bases, leaving 14 bases between them. Per germline, CDR1 SGHTA and CDR2 FQGNSA. This CDR3 comprises 13 residues. The chain's CDR3 is CASSSERREGYTF. The DNA of the CDR3 is TGTGCCAGCAGCTCCGAGAGAAGGGAGGGCTACACCTTC.

V gene TRBV9 combines with J gene TRBJ2-1; a weak D match, TRBD2 (5 bases). CDR3 length equals 13 residues. Trimming removed 0 bases at V and 8 bases at J, with 9 bases between. Germline-derived CDR1 and CDR2 are SGDLS and YYNGEE. The DNA of the CDR3 is TGTGCCAGCAGCGTAGCGAGCGGCGATGAGCAGTTCTTC. This codes for CASSVASGDEQFF.

The chain carries TRBV6-6 and TRBJ1-3, with D hard to call. Trimming stripped 5 bases from V and 0 bases from J, with 8 bases between. The CDR3 covers 14 residues. Germline CDR1 is MNHNY and CDR2 is SVGAGI (reference sequence). CDR3 nucleotides: TGTGCCAGCAGTCCCTATAGCTCTGGAAACACCATATATTTT. The encoded protein is CASSPYSSGNTIYF.

The chain combines TRBV5-4 with TRBJ2-7; TRBD2 might be the D (5 bases). The V gene's germline CDR1 is SGHNT and CDR2 YYREEE (reference sequence). The V end was cut by 0 bases, the J end by 0 bases, with 10 bases between. The CDR3 runs 15 residues. The CDR3 loop is CASSLDVGSSYEQYF. For the CDR3, the DNA is TGTGCCAGCAGCTTGGATGTGGGGAGCTCCTACGAGCAGTACTTC. The whole variable domain, remainder taken from reference TRBV5-4 and TRBJ2-7, is ETGVTQSPTHLIKTRGQQVTLRCSSQSGHNTVSWYQQALGQGPQFIFQYYREEENGRGNFPPRFSGLQFPNYSSELNVNALELDDSALYLCASSLDVGSSYEQYFGPGTRLTVT.

The V and J genes are TRBV11-2 and TRBJ2-5; 11 bases map to TRBD2. V trimming: 5 bases; J trimming: 4 bases; junction bases outside the gene matches: 9. CDR1 and CDR2 from the germline V gene are SGHAT and FQNNGV. This CDR3 is built from 16 residues. The CDR3 sequence is CASSGTGLAGGETQYF. The CDR3 DNA reads as TGTGCCAGCAGCGGGACGGGGCTAGCGGGGGGAGAGACCCAGTACTTC. Full variable domain (missing parts from reference TRBV11-2 and TRBJ2-5): EAGVAQSPRYKIIEKRQSVAFWCNPISGHATLYWYQQILGQGPKLLIQFQNNGVVDDSQLPKDRFSAERLKGVDSTLKIQPAKLEDSAVYLCASSGTGLAGGETQYFGPGTRLLVL.

V and J are TRBV19 and TRBJ1-1, with TRBD1 as a possible D gene (5 bases). Germline assignment: CDR1 LNHDA and CDR2 SQIVND (reference sequence). Trimming stripped 7 bases from V and 7 bases from J, with 16 bases between. This CDR3 is 13 amino acids long. The CDR3 is CASTPRLGLEAFF. The CDR3 nucleotides are TGTGCCAGTACCCCGAGGTTGGGGCTTGAAGCTTTCTTT.

The V gene is TRBV10-3, the J gene TRBJ2-1; 13 bases match TRBD2. The germline V gene has CDR1 ENHRY and CDR2 SYGVKD. The CDR3 is 15 amino acids. After removal of 3 bases from V and 6 bases from J, the junction contained 2 bases not matched to a gene. Written as DNA, the CDR3 is TGTGCCATCAGTGACGGACTAGCGGGGGCCAATGAGCAGTTCTTC. Translation gives CAISDGLAGANEQFF.

This clone was seen more than once but under ten times. The CDR3 nucleotides are TGTGCCTGGAGTGTCCCCGGACAGGGTGGTCAGCCCCAGCATTTT. Protein sequence: CAWSVPGQGGQPQHF. V gene TRBV30 combines with J gene TRBJ1-5; TRBD1 matches 8 bases. There are 15 residues in the CDR3. Trimming at V came to 0 bases and at J to 6 bases, leaving 7 bases not matched to a gene. The germline gives CDR1 GTSNPN, CDR2 SVGIG (reference sequence).

Note on this clone: The identical CDR3 is also encoded by other nucleotide sequences in the sample. The chain combines TRBV4-2 with TRBJ2-3, with 7 bases identical to TRBD2. The V gene end was trimmed by 8 bases and the J gene end by 4 bases; junction bases not matched to a gene: 9. Germline values: CDR1 LGHNA, CDR2 YNFKEQ. The CDR3 length is 14 residues. CDR3 sequence reads: CASRAGVDADTQYF. The CDR3 DNA follows: TGTGCCAGCCGGGCGGGGGTTGACGCAGATACGCAGTATTTT.